This T cell receptor (beta chain) was sequenced during a study of blood T cell repertoires in COVID-19. In its sample, this clone was seen once. The table came from immunoSEQ multiplex PCR; TCRdb's copy has only in-frame clones and leaves some out. The table lists fewer than 350,000 clones, 75% to 95% of them singletons. The CDR3 extends over 17 amino acids. The genes are TRBV7-5 and TRBJ2-1; the DNA was not used to check the table's D call, TRBD2. TRBV7-5 counts as a pseudogene. Source material: peripheral blood. The sequence derives from a woman aged 25 to 39 with COVID-19, enrolled during active disease. The CDR3 protein is CARSPTTSGRAVNEQFF. Written as DNA, the CDR3 is TGTGCCAGAAGCCCCACGACTAGCGGGAGGGCCGTTAATGAGCAGTTCTTC.